This T cell receptor (beta chain) was sequenced during a study of T cells in Graves' hyperthyroidism and ophthalmopathy. Germline-derived CDR1 and CDR2 are SGHTA and FQGNSA. The CDR3 extends over 8 residues, inclusive of both ends. As concerns this clonotype: The CDR3 does not close with the conserved phenylalanine or tryptophan, likely indicating a read error. Because the CDR3's place on the DNA is in doubt, the DNA is left out and the CDR3 is given as listed by TCRdb.

RNA transcripts served as the template for amplifying TCR beta CDR3 regions. The HTBI primer set drove a first-round RT-PCR of the TCR CDR3. TCRdb itself ran the multiplex PCR reads through MiXCR, one entry per CDR3 protein. This table holds 500,000 to 800,000 distinct CDR3 sequences, nearly 45% found once. The chain joins TRBV7-2 to TRBJ2-7; TRBD1, the table's D call, lacks a check against the DNA. This TCR derives from an adult man with Graves' disease, either hyperthyroidism or ophthalmopathy (not recorded which). The sequencing input was peripheral blood or thyroid tissue (not recorded which). CDR3: CASSAGTL.